This T cell receptor beta chain was found in a study of blood T cell repertoires in COVID-19. Repertoires were generated with immunoSEQ multiplex PCR, while TCRdb's copy carries only in-frame clones and drops some. The profile shows fewer than 350,000 clones, approximately 90% of them singletons. V dropped 2 bases and J dropped 5 bases, with 14 bases sitting between them. This CDR3 region has 15 residues. Germline V gene data show CDR1 as SGHVS and CDR2 as FQNEAQ. This TCR was recovered from a woman between 40 and 55 years old with acute COVID-19. The rearrangement joins TRBV7-8 to TRBJ2-3; weak D call: TRBD2 (6 bases). Sequenced input: PBMCs or T cells enriched from blood (not recorded which). The CDR3, as DNA: TGTGCCAGCAGCTTAAGGCGGGGTACGAGAGATACGCAGTATTTT. It is translated as CASSLRRGTRDTQYF.